This TCR beta chain appears in the sequencing data of a study of T cell repertoires in cytomegalovirus infection. At the level of the study: Indications of both CMV infection and matching HLA type were provided by public TCR beta signatures.

Comment on this clonotype: Its antigen is not identified.

TCRdb reprocessed the reads via MiXCR and lists one record per CDR3 protein. The sample lists roughly 230,000 distinct CDR3 sequences; approximately 24% were seen once. The study, taken as a whole, reports: Identification of carriers of CMV plus the relevant HLA was performed using cumulative public TCR beta family frequency. HLA-C-restricted CMV-specific TCR beta clonotypes prevailed in the ex vivo response.

Material: CD8+ T cells from PBMCs. This clonotype was sampled from a human donor in good health (CMV status not recorded). Some clones in this sample may be carry-over from other donors' samples.

Here the CDR3 DNA reads TGCAGCGTTGATTCCCGGGGGGCGGGCAATGAGCAGTTCTTC. It yields the protein CSVDSRGAGNEQFF. The rearrangement links TRBV29-1 to TRBJ2-1; D possibly corresponds to TRBD2 (7 bases). There are 14 residues in the CDR3. Germline V lookup: CDR1 SQVTM, CDR2 ANQGSEA. The V end was cut by 3 bases, the J end by 6 bases, with 15 bases between.